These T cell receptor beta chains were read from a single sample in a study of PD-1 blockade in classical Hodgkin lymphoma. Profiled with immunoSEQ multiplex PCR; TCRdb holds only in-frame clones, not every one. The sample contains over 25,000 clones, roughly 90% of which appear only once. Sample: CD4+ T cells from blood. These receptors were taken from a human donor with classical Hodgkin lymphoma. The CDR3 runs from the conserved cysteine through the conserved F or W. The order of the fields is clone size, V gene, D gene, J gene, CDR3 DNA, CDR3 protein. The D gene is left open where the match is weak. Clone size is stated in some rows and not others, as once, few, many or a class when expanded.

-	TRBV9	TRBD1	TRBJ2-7	TGTGCCAGCAGCGAGAGGACAGGTTACCGCTACGAGCAGTACTTC	CASSERTGYRYEQYF
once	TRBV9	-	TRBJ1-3	TGTGCCAGCAGCGTAGAGTCAAGCTCTGGAAACACCATATATTTT	CASSVESSSGNTIYF
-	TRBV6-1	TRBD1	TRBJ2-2	TGTGCCAGCAGAGTTAGGGACAGAGACACCGGGGAGCTGTTTTTT	CASRVRDRDTGELFF
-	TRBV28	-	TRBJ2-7	TGTGCCAGCAGTTTAAGCCTAGGTCACTCCTACGAGCAGTACTTC	CASSLSLGHSYEQYF
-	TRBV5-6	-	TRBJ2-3	TGTGCCAGCAGCGAGGGACTCCTAGCTAGCACAGATACGCAGTATTTT	CASSEGLLASTDTQYF
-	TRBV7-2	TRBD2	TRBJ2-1	TGTGCCAGCAGCTTTTCGGGACTAGCTGGGCATGAGCAGTTCTTC	CASSFSGLAGHEQFF
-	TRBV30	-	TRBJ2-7	TGTGCCTGGGACTTGACTCGCCACTCCTACGAGCAGTACTTC	CAWDLTRHSYEQYF
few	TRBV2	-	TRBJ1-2	TGTGCCAGCAGTGAAAACGGTGGCTACACCTTC	CASSENGGYTF
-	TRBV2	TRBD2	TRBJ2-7	TGTGCCAGCGCTTGGGAGGGACTCTCCTTGGGGGAGCAGTACTTC	CASAWEGLSLGEQYF
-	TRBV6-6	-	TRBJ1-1	TGTGCCAGCAGTTACCTGGGATCATCAGCTTTCTTT	CASSYLGSSAFF
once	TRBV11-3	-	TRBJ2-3	TGTGCCAGCAGCTCCAGGAGAGGGACAGATACGCAGTATTTT	CASSSRRGTDTQYF
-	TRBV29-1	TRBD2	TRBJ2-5	TGCAGCGTTCGGGAGGGCCAGGAGACCCAGTACTTC	CSVREGQETQYF
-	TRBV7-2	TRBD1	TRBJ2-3	TGTGCCAGCAGTACAGGGGGCGGATATACGCAGTATTTT	CASSTGGGYTQYF
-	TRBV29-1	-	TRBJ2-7	TGCAGCGTAAAAACGGGTTGGGAGAGGTCCTACGAGCAGTACTTC	CSVKTGWERSYEQYF
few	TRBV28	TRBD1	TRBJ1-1	TGTGCCAGTCGACAGGGAGGGACGAACACTGAAGCTTTCTTT	CASRQGGTNTEAFF
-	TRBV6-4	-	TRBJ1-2	TGTGCCAGCAGCCACGACGGATCCTATGGCTACACCTTC	CASSHDGSYGYTF
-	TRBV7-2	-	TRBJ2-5	TGTGCCAGCAGCTTGTCGAGTGGAGAGACCCAGTACTTC	CASSLSSGETQYF
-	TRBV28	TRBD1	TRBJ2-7	TGTGCCAGCAGACTGACAGGGGGATCCCACGAGCAGTACTTC	CASRLTGGSHEQYF
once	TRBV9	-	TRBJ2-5	TGTGCCAGCAGCCCGGTAGACAGGTCCCAAGAGACCCAGTACTTC	CASSPVDRSQETQYF
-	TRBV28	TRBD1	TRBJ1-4	TGTGCCAGCAGTACAGGGGGCGTTAATGAAAAACTGTTTTTT	CASSTGGVNEKLFF
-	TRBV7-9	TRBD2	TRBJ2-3	TGTGCCAGCACCCTAGCGGGAATCACAGATACGCAGTATTTT	CASTLAGITDTQYF
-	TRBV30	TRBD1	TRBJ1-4	TGTGCCTGGACAGACAGGGGAGCAACTAATGAAAAACTGTTTTTT	CAWTDRGATNEKLFF
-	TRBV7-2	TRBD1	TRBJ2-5	TGTGCCAGCAGCGTCCGACAGGGCCCCGGGACCCAGTACTTC	CASSVRQGPGTQYF
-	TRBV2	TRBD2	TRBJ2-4	TGTGCCAGCAAGACGGGACTAGCGACCAAAAACATTCAGTACTTC	CASKTGLATKNIQYF
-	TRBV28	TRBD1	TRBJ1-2	TGTGCCAGCAGTTACACAGGGGGGAACTATGGCTACACCTTC	CASSYTGGNYGYTF
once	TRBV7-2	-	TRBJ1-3	TGTGCCAGCAACTTAGGGGGTTCTGGAAACACCATATATTTT	CASNLGGSGNTIYF
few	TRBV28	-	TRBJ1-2	TGTGCCAGCGGGGAGTCCACAGGGCCTGGCTACACCTTC	CASGESTGPGYTF
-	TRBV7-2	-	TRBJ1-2	TGTGCCAGCAGCTCTTCTGGGGGCGCGAGAGCTGGCTACACCTTC	CASSSSGGARAGYTF
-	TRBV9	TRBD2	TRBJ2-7	TGTGCCAGCAGCGTATCCAGACGGGGGGTCTACGAGCAGTACTTC	CASSVSRRGVYEQYF
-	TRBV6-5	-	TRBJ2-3	TGTGCCAGCAGTTACGTTGGCGGCAGGGTGGTAGATACGCAGTATTTT	CASSYVGGRVVDTQYF
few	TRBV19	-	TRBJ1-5	TGTGCCAGTAGTTCTCGACGGTATCAGCCCCAGCATTTT	CASSSRRYQPQHF
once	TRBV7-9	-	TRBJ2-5	TGCGCCAGCAGCCCCCAGTCTGGTCCAGCATTGACCCAGTACTTC	CASSPQSGPALTQYF
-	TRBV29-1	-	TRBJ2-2	TGCAGCGTTGATTCCGGGTCGGGCACCGGGGAGCTGTTTTTT	CSVDSGSGTGELFF
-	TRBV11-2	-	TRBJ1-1	TGTGCCAGCAGCTTAGGTCCGGGTCGTGAAGCTTTCTTT	CASSLGPGREAFF
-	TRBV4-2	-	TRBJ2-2	TGTGCCAGCAGCCAAGATCAAGGCACCGGGGAGCTGTTTTTT	CASSQDQGTGELFF
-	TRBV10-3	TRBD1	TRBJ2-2	TGTGCCATCAGTCGACAGGGGGCAGGGGAGCTGTTTTTT	CAISRQGAGELFF
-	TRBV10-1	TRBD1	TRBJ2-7	TGCGCCAGCAGTGTTCCGGGACAGGGCTCCTACGAGCAGTACTTC	CASSVPGQGSYEQYF
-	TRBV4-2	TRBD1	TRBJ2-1	TGTGCCAGCAGCCGGGACAGGGACAATGAGCAGTTCTTC	CASSRDRDNEQFF
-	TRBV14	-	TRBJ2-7	TGTGCCAGCAGCCAAGATTCCGACCTTAGAACTACAAAGCAGTACTTC	CASSQDSDLRTTKQYF
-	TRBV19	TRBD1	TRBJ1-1	TGTGCCAGTAGTCCCGGACAGGGGCCGAACACTGAAGCTTTCTTT	CASSPGQGPNTEAFF
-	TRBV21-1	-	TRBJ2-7	TGTGCCAGCAAGTTCCGGGCAGGGAGACGCGAGCAGTACTTC	CASKFRAGRREQYF
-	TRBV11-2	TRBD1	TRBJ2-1	TGTGCCAGCAGCTTAGGACAGGGGGCTTACAATGAGCAGTTCTTC	CASSLGQGAYNEQFF
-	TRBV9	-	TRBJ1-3	TGTGCCAGCAGCCCATTGCTGGCAGGCGGAAACACCATATATTTT	CASSPLLAGGNTIYF
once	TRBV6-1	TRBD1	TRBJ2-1	TGTGCCAGCAGACCGGGACAGGGTTCCTACAATGAGCAGTTCTTC	CASRPGQGSYNEQFF
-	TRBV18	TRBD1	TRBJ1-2	TGTGCCAGCTCACCGGGGACAGCCCCATCTTACTATGGCTACACCTTC	CASSPGTAPSYYGYTF
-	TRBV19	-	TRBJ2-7	TGTGCCAGTAGTATCAGGGGACTCTCGGGCGAGCAGTACTTC	CASSIRGLSGEQYF
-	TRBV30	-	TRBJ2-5	TGTGCCTGGAGTTTCGGCGGAGAAGAGACCCAGTACTTC	CAWSFGGEETQYF